This TCR beta chain was sequenced in a study of T cells in Graves' hyperthyroidism and ophthalmopathy. This clonotype was observed many times. Authors of the study amplified TCR beta CDR3 regions from RNA transcripts. TCR CDR3 regions were first amplified by RT-PCR with HTBI primers. TCRdb itself ran the multiplex PCR reads through MiXCR, one entry per CDR3 protein. The sample comprises 450,000 to 700,000 distinct CDR3 sequences, about half of which are singletons, and around 7.7% rests with the top ten. Each diagnosis was grounded in clinical symptoms, serum thyroxine and TRAb, thyroid ultrasound, and orbital computed tomography. The source material was peripheral blood or thyroid tissue (not recorded which). This TCR was sampled from a young woman with Graves' hyperthyroidism.

CDR3 coding DNA: TGCAGCGTTGAATCGAGGGCGAGGGGCTACACCTTC. Translating gives CSVESRARGYTF. The rearrangement uses TRBV29-1 and TRBJ1-2; D remains ambiguous. CDR1 SQVTM and CDR2 ANQGSEA come from the germline V gene. The CDR3 spans 12 residues. The ends were cut back, 2 bases at V and 8 bases at J, with 12 bases in the middle.